This TCR beta chain was found in a study of early T cells in non-severe SARS-CoV-2 infection. About the study: Bulk RNA taken from unsorted whole blood was sequenced, leaving chains unpaired.

Findings of the study overall: VDJdb-based annotation leaned toward anti-spike CD8 responses and missed private and CD4 specificities.

Unique molecular identifier tags were affixed to discrete cDNA molecules. TCRdb called the 5' RACE reads again in MiXCR, with one record for every CDR3 protein. The sample carries over 60,000 distinct CDR3 sequences, roughly 9.1% recorded once. CDR1 LGHNA and CDR2 YNFKEQ come from the germline V gene. The CDR3 totals 17 residues. V gave up 4 bases and J gave up 4 bases; unmatched junction bases: 11. As for this clonotype: Its antigen is not known.

The sequences come from whole blood, collected at baseline. The receptor was derived from an adult who was a healthcare worker with PCR-confirmed SARS-CoV-2 infection or an uninfected control (not recorded which). This chain links TRBV4-2 with TRBJ2-2; 8 bases agree with TRBD2. In DNA form, the CDR3 reads TGTGCCAGCAGCCGGGGGGTAGCGGGACAAGGCACCGGGGAGCTGTTTTTT. It translates to CASSRGVAGQGTGELFF.